The clone carrying this TCR beta chain showed up just a few times. Its antigen is unidentified. The germline V gene encodes CDR1 MDHEN and CDR2 SYDVKM. CDR3 size: 12 residues. Trimming shortened V by 3 bases and J by 10 bases, and 10 bases separated the two germline ends. TCRdb recomputed calls from the reads with MiXCR, one row per CDR3 protein. The sample yields approximately 1,000,000 distinct CDR3 sequences, 25% to 40% seen once. This sample is part of a study of T cell repertoires in cytomegalovirus infection. In the study overall: CMV infection plus the matching HLA type was flagged by public TCR beta signatures.

The chain joins TRBV28 to TRBJ2-4; a possible D gene is TRBD2 (5 bases). The material was cultured CD8+ T cells from PBMCs, obtained from culture after CMV antigen stimulation. This TCR was recovered from a human donor in good health (CMV status not recorded). Some clones in this sample may be carry-over from other donors' samples. CDR3 bases: TGTGCCAGCAGTTTGATAGGAGGTATTCAGTACTTC. Protein product: CASSLIGGIQYF.